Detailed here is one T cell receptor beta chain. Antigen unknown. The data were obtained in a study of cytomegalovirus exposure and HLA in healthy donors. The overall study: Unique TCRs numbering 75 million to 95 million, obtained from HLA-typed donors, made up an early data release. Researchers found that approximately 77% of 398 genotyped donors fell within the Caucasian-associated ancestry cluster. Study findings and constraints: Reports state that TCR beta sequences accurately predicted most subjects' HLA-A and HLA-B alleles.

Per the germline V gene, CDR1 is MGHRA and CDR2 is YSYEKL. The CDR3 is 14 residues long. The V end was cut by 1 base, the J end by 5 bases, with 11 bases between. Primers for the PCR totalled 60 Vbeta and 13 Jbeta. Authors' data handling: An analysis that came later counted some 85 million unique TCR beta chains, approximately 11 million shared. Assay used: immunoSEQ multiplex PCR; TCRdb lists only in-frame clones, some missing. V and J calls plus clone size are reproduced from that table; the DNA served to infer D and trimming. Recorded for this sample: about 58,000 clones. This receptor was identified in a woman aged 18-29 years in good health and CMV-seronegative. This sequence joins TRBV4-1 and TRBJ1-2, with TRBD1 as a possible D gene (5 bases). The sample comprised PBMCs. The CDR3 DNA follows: TGCGCCAGCAGCCAAGGCGTCGACAGATATGGCTACACCTTC. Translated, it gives CASSQGVDRYGYTF.